This entry features one T cell receptor (beta chain) sequence. The target antigen is unknown. The data originate from a study of vaccination and CD4 T cells after COVID-19. Treatment defined: roughly ten-day PBMC culture with coronavirus spike peptide pools or control peptides (ViraFEST assay). Scientists ran DNA taken from cultured CD4+ T cells through the Oncomine TCR Beta short-read assay for sequencing. Genomic DNA was drawn out of CD4+ T cells grown in culture. TCRdb reprocessed the PCR reads via MiXCR and lists one record per CDR3 protein. The sample comprises about 19,000 distinct CDR3 sequences, approximately 50% of which are singletons, and 10% rests with the top ten. CDR1 is KGHSH and CDR2 is LQKENI in the germline V gene. J lost 9 bases, V lost 1 base, and 14 bases had no gene match. The length of the CDR3 is 16 residues.

Specimen: CD4+ T cells from blood, cultured in vitro, collected before SARS-CoV-2 vaccination. The sequence was collected from a human donor who had recovered from COVID-19. The chain employs TRBV18 and TRBJ2-5, with 7 bases fitting TRBD1. In nucleotides, the CDR3 is TGTGCCAGCTCACCACAAGTACGACAGGGCAATCAGGCCCAGTACTTC. Residues: CASSPQVRQGNQAQYF.